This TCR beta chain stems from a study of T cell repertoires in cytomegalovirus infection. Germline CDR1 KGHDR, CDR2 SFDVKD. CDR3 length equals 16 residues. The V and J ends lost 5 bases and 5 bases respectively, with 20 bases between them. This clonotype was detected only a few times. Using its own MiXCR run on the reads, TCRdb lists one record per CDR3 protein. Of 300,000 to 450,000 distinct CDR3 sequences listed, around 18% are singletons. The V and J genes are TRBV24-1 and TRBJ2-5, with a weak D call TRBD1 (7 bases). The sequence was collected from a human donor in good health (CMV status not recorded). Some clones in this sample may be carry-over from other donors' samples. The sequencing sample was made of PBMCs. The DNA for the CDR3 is TGTGCCACCAGTGCCCCTGTGGAGGGGGCAGGGGAGACCCAGTACTTC. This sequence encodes CATSAPVEGAGETQYF.